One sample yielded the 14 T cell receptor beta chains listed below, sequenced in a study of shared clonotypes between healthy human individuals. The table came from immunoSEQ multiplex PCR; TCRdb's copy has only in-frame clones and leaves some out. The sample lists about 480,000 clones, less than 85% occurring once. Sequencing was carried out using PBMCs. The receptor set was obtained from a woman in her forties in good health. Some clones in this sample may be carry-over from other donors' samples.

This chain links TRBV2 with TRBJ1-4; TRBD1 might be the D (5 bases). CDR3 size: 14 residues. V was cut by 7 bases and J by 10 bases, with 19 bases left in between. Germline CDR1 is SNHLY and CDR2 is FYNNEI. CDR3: CASNSETPGGKLFF. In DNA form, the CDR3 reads TGTGCCAGCAACAGTGAGACACCTGGGGGAAAACTGTTTTTT.

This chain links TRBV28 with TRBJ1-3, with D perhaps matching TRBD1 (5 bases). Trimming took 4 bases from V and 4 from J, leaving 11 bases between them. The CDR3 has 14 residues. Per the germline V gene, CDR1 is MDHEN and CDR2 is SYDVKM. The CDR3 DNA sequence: TGTGCCAGCAGTTCATCGACAGAAGGAAACACCATATATTTT. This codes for CASSSSTEGNTIYF.

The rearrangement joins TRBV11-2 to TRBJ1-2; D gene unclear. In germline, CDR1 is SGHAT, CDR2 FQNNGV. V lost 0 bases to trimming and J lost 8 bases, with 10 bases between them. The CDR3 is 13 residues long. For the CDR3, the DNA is TGTGCCAGCAGCTTAGATCGGATGGAGGGCTACACCTTC. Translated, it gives CASSLDRMEGYTF.

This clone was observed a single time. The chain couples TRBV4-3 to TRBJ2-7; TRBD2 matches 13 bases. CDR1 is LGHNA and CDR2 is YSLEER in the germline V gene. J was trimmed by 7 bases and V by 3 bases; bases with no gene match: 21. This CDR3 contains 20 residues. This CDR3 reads CASSQARWGLAGSGGWEQYF. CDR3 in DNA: TGCGCCAGCAGCCAGGCTCGGTGGGGACTAGCGGGATCTGGGGGATGGGAGCAGTACTTC.

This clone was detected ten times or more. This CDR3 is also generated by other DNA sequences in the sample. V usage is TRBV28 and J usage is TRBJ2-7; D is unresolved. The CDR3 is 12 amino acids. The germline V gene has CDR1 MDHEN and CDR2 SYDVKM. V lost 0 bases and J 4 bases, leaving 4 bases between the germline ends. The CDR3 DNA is TGTGCCAGCAGTTTATGGGGATACGAGCAGTACTTC. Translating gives CASSLWGYEQYF.

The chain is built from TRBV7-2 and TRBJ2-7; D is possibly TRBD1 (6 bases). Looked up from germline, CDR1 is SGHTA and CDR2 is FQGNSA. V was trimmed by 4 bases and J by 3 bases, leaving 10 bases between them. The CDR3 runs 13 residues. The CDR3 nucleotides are TGTGCCAGCAGCTCCGGGACATACTACGAGCAGTACTTC. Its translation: CASSSGTYYEQYF.

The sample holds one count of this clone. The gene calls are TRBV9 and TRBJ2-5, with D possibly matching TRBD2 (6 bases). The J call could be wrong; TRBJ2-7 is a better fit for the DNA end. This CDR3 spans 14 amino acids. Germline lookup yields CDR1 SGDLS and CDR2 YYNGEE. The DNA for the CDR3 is TGTGCCAGCAGCGTATCCCCTAGCGACTACGAGCAGTACTTC. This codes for CASSVSPSDYEQYF.

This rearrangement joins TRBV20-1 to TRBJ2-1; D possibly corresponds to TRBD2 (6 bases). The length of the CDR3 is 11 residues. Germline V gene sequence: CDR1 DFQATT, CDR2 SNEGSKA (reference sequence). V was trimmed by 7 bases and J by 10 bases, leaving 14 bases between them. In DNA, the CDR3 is TGCAGTGTTCGACTAGTTTCGGAGCAGTTCTTC. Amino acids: CSVRLVSEQFF.

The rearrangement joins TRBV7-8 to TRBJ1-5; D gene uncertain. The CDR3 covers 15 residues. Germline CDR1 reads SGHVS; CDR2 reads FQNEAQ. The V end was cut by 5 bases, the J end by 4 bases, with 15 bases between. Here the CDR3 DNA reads TGTGCCAGCAGCGTGATAAACCAGCCAAATCAGCCCCAGCATTTT. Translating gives CASSVINQPNQPQHF.

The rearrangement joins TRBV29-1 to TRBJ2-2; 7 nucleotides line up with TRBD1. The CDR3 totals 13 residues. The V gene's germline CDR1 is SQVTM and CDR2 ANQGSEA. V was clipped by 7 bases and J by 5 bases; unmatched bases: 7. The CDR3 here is CSAGGTGTGELFF. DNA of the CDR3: TGCAGCGCAGGGGGTACAGGGACCGGGGAGCTGTTTTTT.

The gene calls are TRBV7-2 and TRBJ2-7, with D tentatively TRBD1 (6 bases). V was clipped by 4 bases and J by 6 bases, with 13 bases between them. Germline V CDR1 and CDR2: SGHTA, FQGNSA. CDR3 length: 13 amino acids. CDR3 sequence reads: CASSSYRVGEQYF. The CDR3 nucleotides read TGTGCCAGCAGCTCATACAGGGTTGGCGAGCAGTACTTC.

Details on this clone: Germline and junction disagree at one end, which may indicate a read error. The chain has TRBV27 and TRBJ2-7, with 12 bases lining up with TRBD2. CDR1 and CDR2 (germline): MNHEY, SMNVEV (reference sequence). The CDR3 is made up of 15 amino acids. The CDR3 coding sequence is TGTGCCAGCAGTTCCTGGACTAGCGGGACCCCCGCCTTTCACTTC. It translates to CASSSWTSGTPAFHF.

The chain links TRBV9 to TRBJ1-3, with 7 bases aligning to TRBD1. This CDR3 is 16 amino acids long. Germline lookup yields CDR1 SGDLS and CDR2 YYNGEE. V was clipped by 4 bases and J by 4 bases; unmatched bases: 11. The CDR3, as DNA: TGTGCCAGCAGCCCCGAACCGGGACAGAGAGGAAACACCATATATTTT. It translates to CASSPEPGQRGNTIYF.

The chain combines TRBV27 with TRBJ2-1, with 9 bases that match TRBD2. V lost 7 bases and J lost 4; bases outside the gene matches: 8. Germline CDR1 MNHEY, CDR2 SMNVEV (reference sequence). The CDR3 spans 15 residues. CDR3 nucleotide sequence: TGTGCCAGCACCAATGGACTAGCGCATTACAATGAGCAGTTCTTC. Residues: CASTNGLAHYNEQFF.